This T cell receptor (beta chain) was sequenced during a study of a mutant IDH1 vaccine in newly diagnosed glioma. Produced via immunoSEQ multiplex PCR; TCRdb's table is partial and in-frame only. Of 55,000 to 70,000 clones listed, 86% are singletons. Described time point: baseline, week 1 (first vaccination visit). Treatment meaning: pre-vaccination baseline after standard-of-care therapy. This TCR derives from a man aged 25-45 years with glioma. Material: PBMCs, obtained from a glioma patient treated with radiotherapy, temozolomide or both.

CDR3 sequence reads: CASSRPLSGAGDTQYF. The CDR3 DNA is TGTGCCAGCAGCCGACCCCTTAGCGGGGCGGGAGATACGCAGTATTTT. The chain recombines TRBV5-6 with TRBJ2-3, with 8 bases aligning to TRBD2. This CDR3 spans 16 amino acids. Germline CDR1 and CDR2: SGHDT and YYEEEE. J was trimmed by 5 bases and V by 4 bases; bases with no gene match: 12.